This T cell receptor (beta chain) stems from a study of Graves' ophthalmopathy and Graves' hyperthyroidism. Study-wide results and caveats: Most thyroid-expanded clonotypes exceeding 0.001 frequency were also found in blood. Its predictions of ophthalmopathy progression gave the model roughly 71% sensitivity and almost 75% specificity.

The sequenced template was RNA, covering the TCR beta CDR3 region. After a first-round RT-PCR with HTBI primers, a second-round multiplex PCR was run. Via MiXCR, TCRdb re-called the multiplex PCR reads, giving one row per CDR3 protein. The table records 200,000 to 250,000 distinct CDR3 sequences, 29% of them present only once. This clonotype was recorded many times. Its antigen is still unknown. There are 11 residues in the CDR3. Between the trimmed V and J ends, which lost 5 bases and 6 bases, there was a span of 8 bases. Per the germline V gene, CDR1 is MDHEN and CDR2 is SYDVKM. Other autoimmune diseases, uncontrolled infections, pregnancy or lactation led to the exclusion of patients. Diagnosis relied on clinical symptoms, serum thyroxine, TRAb, thyroid ultrasound and orbital computed tomography.

This receptor was taken from a man aged 45-65 years with Graves' ophthalmopathy. The rearrangement joins TRBV28 to TRBJ2-7; D is unresolved. The sequencing sample was made of peripheral blood. This CDR3 is CASSPHFEQYF. In DNA, the CDR3 is TGTGCCAGCAGTCCGCATTTCGAGCAGTACTTC.